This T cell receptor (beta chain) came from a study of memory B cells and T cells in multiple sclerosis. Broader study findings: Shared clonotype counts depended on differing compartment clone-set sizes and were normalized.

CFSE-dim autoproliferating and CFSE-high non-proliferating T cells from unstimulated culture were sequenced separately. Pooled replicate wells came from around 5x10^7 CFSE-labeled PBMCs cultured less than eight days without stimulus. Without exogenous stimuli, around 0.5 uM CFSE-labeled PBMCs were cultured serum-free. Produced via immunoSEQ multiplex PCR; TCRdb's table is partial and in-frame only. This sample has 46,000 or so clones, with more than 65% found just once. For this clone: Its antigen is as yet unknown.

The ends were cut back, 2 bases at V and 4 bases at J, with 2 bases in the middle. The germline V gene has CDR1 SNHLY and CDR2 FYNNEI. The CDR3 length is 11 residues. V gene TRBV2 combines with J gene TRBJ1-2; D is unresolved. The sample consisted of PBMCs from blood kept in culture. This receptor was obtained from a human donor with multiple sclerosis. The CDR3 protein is CASSESYGYTF. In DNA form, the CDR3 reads TGTGCCAGCAGTGAAAGCTATGGCTACACCTTC.